The 18 T cell receptor beta chains listed next were all sequenced from one sample in a study of T cell repertoires in cytomegalovirus infection (dated by TCRdb to about 2019). The sample was run on an Illumina HiSeq 1500. The public sequencing data were trimmed at Q25 with fastp and processed into clonotypes with MiXCR by TCRdb, which kept only in-frame beta chains. Each record represents a unique CDR3 protein, reported with the most common genes and DNA among its rows. This sample holds 200,000 to 300,000 distinct CDR3 sequences; 8% to 9.5% were observed only once. Jointly, the top ten make up about 16% of the sample. The sequenced material came from PBMCs. Receptors were obtained from a human donor in good health (CMV status not recorded). Some clones in this sample may be carry-over from other donors' samples.

This chain connects TRBV7-2 to TRBJ2-2; D might be TRBD2 (5 bases). Germline V lookup: CDR1 SGHTA, CDR2 FQGNSA. The CDR3 sequence is 15 residues long. Trimming took off 5 bases at V and 4 bases at J, with 14 bases between the two ends. The CDR3: CASSRRLGGTGELFF. CDR3 nucleotide sequence: TGTGCCAGCAGCCGCCGATTAGGAGGCACCGGGGAGCTGTTTTTT.

The CDR3 region has the DNA TGTGCCAGTAGTATGGGGTCCCGGAGGGCTAGCACAGATACGCAGTATTTT. Protein product: CASSMGSRRASTDTQYF. The rearrangement joins TRBV19 to TRBJ2-3; the D gene is possibly TRBD2 (6 bases). Per germline, CDR1 LNHDA and CDR2 SQIVND (reference sequence). The V end was cut by 3 bases, the J end by 0 bases, with 16 bases between. The CDR3 is 17 residues long.

The rearrangement links TRBV28 to TRBJ2-1; the D is unclear. V shed 8 bases and J shed 0 bases, with 11 bases lying between them. This CDR3 spans 14 amino acids. From germline, CDR1 is MDHEN and CDR2 SYDVKM. CDR3 sequence reads: CASGEVISYNEQFF. DNA of the CDR3: TGTGCCAGCGGCGAGGTTATCTCCTACAATGAGCAGTTCTTC.

This chain connects TRBV20-1 to TRBJ2-5, with D possibly being TRBD2 (6 bases). Trimming pared 0 bases from V and 5 bases from J, leaving 13 bases between. Per the germline V gene, CDR1 is DFQATT and CDR2 is SNEGSKA (reference sequence). The CDR3 is 14 residues long. For the CDR3, the DNA is TGCAGTGCTAGAGATTCGGGAGCGGTCGAGACCCAGTACTTC. It translates to CSARDSGAVETQYF.

Written as DNA, the CDR3 is TGTGCCAGCAGCTTCCTTTTCGGCTACACCTTC. Amino acids: CASSFLFGYTF. The V gene is TRBV25-1, the J gene TRBJ1-2, with no clear D. CDR1 and CDR2 (germline): MGHDK, SYGVNS. Trimming cost V 6 bases and J 8 bases, with 10 bases left between them. This CDR3 is built from 11 residues.

This clonotype has a count of ten or more. The rearrangement joins TRBV6-2 or TRBV6-3 to TRBJ1-5; 7 bases match TRBD1. CDR1 is MNHEY, CDR2 SVGEGT, per germline. This CDR3 region has 15 residues. V was pared by 6 bases and J by 1 base, with 6 bases of the junction left unmatched. CDR3 sequence: CASRKGQLSNQPQHF. Written as DNA, the CDR3 is TGTGCCAGCAGGAAGGGACAGCTGAGCAATCAGCCCCAGCATTTT.

This clonotype was seen many times. V usage is TRBV6-2 or TRBV6-3 and J usage is TRBJ2-7, with D maybe TRBD1 (5 bases). CDR3 size: 14 residues. V was shortened by 6 bases and J by 5 bases, with 17 bases between the two germline ends. CDR1 MNHEY and CDR2 SVGEGT come from the germline V gene. Here the CDR3 DNA reads TGTGCCAGCAGGGCGGCAGGGAAAAAGGACGAGCAGTACTTC. Residues: CASRAAGKKDEQYF.

In this sample, this clonotype turned up many times. The chain couples TRBV7-2 to TRBJ2-1; D is uncertain. This CDR3 spans 13 amino acids. The germline V and J ends were trimmed by 2 bases and 5 bases, with 7 bases remaining between them. Germline CDR1 reads SGHTA; CDR2 reads FQGNSA. CDR3 nucleotides: TGTGCCAGCAGCTTACAGGCCAACAATGAGCAGTTCTTC. It codes for CASSLQANNEQFF.

This clonotype has at least ten counts. The chain recombines TRBV7-2 with TRBJ1-5; D possibly corresponds to TRBD1 (5 bases). Germline-derived CDR1 and CDR2 are SGHTA and FQGNSA. The CDR3 is 14 residues long. Trimming removed 8 bases from V and 0 bases from J, with 11 bases in between. For the CDR3, the DNA is TGTGCCAGCTCCGAAGGGGATAGCAATCAGCCCCAGCATTTT. Translation: CASSEGDSNQPQHF. The full variable domain, rest sourced from reference TRBV7-2 and TRBJ1-5, is GAGVSQSPSNKVTEKGKDVELRCDPISGHTALYWYRQSLGQGLEFLIYFQGNSAPDKSGLPSDRFSAERTGGSVSTLTIQRTQQEDSAVYLCASSEGDSNQPQHFGDGTRLSIL.

There are many counts of this clonotype. The genes are TRBV7-2 and TRBJ1-2; D remains ambiguous. The CDR3 is made up of 13 amino acids. CDR1 SGHTA and CDR2 FQGNSA come from the germline V gene. Trimming took off 5 bases at V and 6 bases at J, with 13 bases between the two ends. CDR3: CASSEDSRHGYTF. DNA of the CDR3: TGTGCCAGCAGCGAAGACTCCCGACATGGCTACACCTTC.

This clonotype was detected many times. The V and J genes are TRBV30 and TRBJ2-3; 7 bases fit TRBD1. The ends lost 4 bases at V and 5 bases at J; junction bases unmatched: 6. From germline, CDR1 is GTSNPN and CDR2 SVGIG (reference sequence). The CDR3 is 13 residues long. The CDR3 region has the DNA TGTGCCTGGAATACAGGGGCGATAGATACGCAGTATTTT. This sequence encodes CAWNTGAIDTQYF. Based on the CDR3 plus reference TRBV30 and TRBJ2-3, the full variable domain is SQTIHQWPATLVQPVGSPLSLECTVEGTSNPNLYWYRQAAGRGLQLLFYSVGIGQISSEVPQNLSASRPQDRQFILSSKKLLLSDSGFYLCAWNTGAIDTQYFGPGTRLTVL.

This clonotype was counted ten times or more. The genes are TRBV20-1 and TRBJ2-7, with D perhaps matching TRBD2 (5 bases). With 6 bases removed from V and 1 base from J, the gap between germline ends came to 10 bases. The CDR3 sequence is 12 residues long. Germline V lookup: CDR1 DFQATT, CDR2 SNEGSKA (reference sequence). The CDR3 here is CSARRVSYEQYF. CDR3 DNA: TGCAGTGCCCGGCGGGTTTCCTACGAGCAGTACTTC.

The chain links TRBV12-3 or TRBV12-4 to TRBJ2-7, with TRBD2 matching over 9 bases. The CDR3 consists of 13 residues. V was pared by 8 bases and J by 4 bases, with 6 bases of the junction left unmatched. CDR3 sequence: CASGRREGYEQYF. The DNA of the CDR3 is TGTGCCAGCGGTAGGCGGGAGGGATACGAGCAGTACTTC.

The chain is built from TRBV15 and TRBJ2-3; TRBD2 agrees at 7 bases. CDR1 is LNHNV, CDR2 YYDKDF, per germline (reference sequence). This CDR3 spans 16 amino acids. With V trimmed by 5 bases and J by 8 bases, 16 bases remained unmatched. CDR3 in amino acids: CATSARSGEGRATQYF. The CDR3 nucleotides read TGTGCCACCAGCGCCCGGTCGGGGGAGGGACGTGCTACGCAGTATTTT.

This clonotype appeared a few times. V is TRBV11-3 and J is TRBJ1-3; D not certain. V gave up 3 bases and J gave up 4 bases, with 16 bases separating them. Germline V lookup: CDR1 SGHNT, CDR2 YENEEA. The CDR3 extends over 16 amino acids. CDR3 region: CASSFPTGPSGNTIYF. The CDR3 DNA reads as TGTGCCAGCAGCTTTCCGACCGGGCCTAGCGGAAACACCATATATTTT. The variable domain in full, with the rest retrieved from reference TRBV11-3 and TRBJ1-3, is EAGVVQSPRYKIIEKKQPVAFWCNPISGHNTLYWYLQNLGQGPELLIRYENEEAVDDSQLPKDRFSAERLKGVDSTLKIQPAELGDSAVYLCASSFPTGPSGNTIYFGEGSWLTVV.

This clonotype was observed many times. The CDR3 sequence: CASSLQGIVAEAFF. DNA for the CDR3: TGTGCCAGCAGTTTACAGGGGATCGTAGCTGAAGCTTTCTTT. The rearrangement links TRBV12-3 or TRBV12-4 to TRBJ1-1; D is perhaps TRBD1 (6 bases). CDR3 length: 14 amino acids. The V gene lost 2 bases and the J gene lost 6 bases, with 13 bases spanning the gap.

This clonotype was detected many times. The chain carries TRBV7-2 and TRBJ2-1; 10 bases are shared with TRBD2. Germline-derived CDR1 and CDR2 are SGHTA and FQGNSA. The CDR3 sequence is 17 residues long. V trimming: 0 bases; J trimming: 2 bases; junction bases outside the gene matches: 4. CDR3: CASSLAISGGAYNEQFF. The CDR3 nucleotides are TGTGCCAGCAGCTTAGCGATCAGCGGGGGGGCCTACAATGAGCAGTTCTTC.

The chain has TRBV30 and TRBJ2-2, with 7 bases fitting TRBD1. The CDR3 covers 15 residues. Trimming cost V 2 bases and J 0 bases; bases outside gene matches: 3. Germline V CDR1 and CDR2: GTSNPN, SVGIG (reference sequence). The CDR3 nucleotides read TGTGCCTGGAGTCTAGGGACAGCGAACACCGGGGAGCTGTTTTTT. Translating it yields CAWSLGTANTGELFF.